These T cell receptor beta chains were read from a single sample in a study of blood T cell repertoires in COVID-19. Repertoires were generated with immunoSEQ multiplex PCR, while TCRdb's copy carries only in-frame clones and drops some. The sample contains approximately 190,000 clones, 82% of which appear only once. The sequencing input was peripheral blood. The receptors come from a human donor with acute or convalescent COVID-19. The donor label of this sample is uncertain. Each CDR3 is given with its conserved first and last residue. A D gene is named only where the DNA matches it firmly. Some rows mark clone size as missing; the rest say once, few, many or name a class of expanded clone.

CDR3nt: TGCGCCAGCAGGGCGGGAGTTACAGATACGCAGTATTTT
CDR3aa: CASRAGVTDTQYF
d_gene: TRBD2
j_gene: TRBJ2-3
abundance: .
v_gene: TRBV5-1

CDR3nt: TGTGCCACCAGTGAAAGGGACAGGGGGAGCACTGAAGCTTTCTTT
CDR3aa: CATSERDRGSTEAFF
d_gene: TRBD1
j_gene: TRBJ1-1
abundance: .
v_gene: TRBV24-1

CDR3nt: TGCAGCGTTCCCGGACTAGACTACGAGCAGTACTTC
CDR3aa: CSVPGLDYEQYF
d_gene: TRBD2
j_gene: TRBJ2-7
abundance: .
v_gene: TRBV29-1

CDR3nt: TGTGCCAGTAGTATAGGTAGCGGTGTGGGCAATCAGCCCCAGCATTTT
CDR3aa: CASSIGSGVGNQPQHF
d_gene: .
j_gene: TRBJ1-5
abundance: .
v_gene: TRBV19

CDR3nt: TGCGCCAGCAGTGAGTCGTCGGTCGGGACCCAGTACTTC
CDR3aa: CASSESSVGTQYF
d_gene: .
j_gene: TRBJ2-5
abundance: .
v_gene: TRBV10-2

CDR3nt: TGTGCCACCAGTGCAAGAACTAGCGGGAGTGATGAGCAGTTCTTC
CDR3aa: CATSARTSGSDEQFF
d_gene: TRBD2
j_gene: TRBJ2-1
abundance: .
v_gene: TRBV24-1

CDR3nt: TGTGCCAGCAGCCCCGAGGAGTCACCCACAGATACGCAGTATTTT
CDR3aa: CASSPEESPTDTQYF
d_gene: .
j_gene: TRBJ2-3
abundance: .
v_gene: TRBV7-8

CDR3nt: TGTGCCAGCAGCCGGGGGGAACTGCCTACTTTTGGGGAGCTGTTTTTT
CDR3aa: CASSRGELPTFGELFF
d_gene: TRBD2
j_gene: TRBJ2-2
abundance: .
v_gene: TRBV11-2

CDR3nt: TGTGCCAGCAGTGAGGGACTAGCGGGAGGGGTTGAGCAGTTCTTC
CDR3aa: CASSEGLAGGVEQFF
d_gene: TRBD2
j_gene: TRBJ2-1
abundance: .
v_gene: TRBV27

CDR3nt: TGTGCCAGCAGTTTATCCGGGGGACAGCCCCTTTACAATGAGCAGTTCTTC
CDR3aa: CASSLSGGQPLYNEQFF
d_gene: .
j_gene: TRBJ2-1
abundance: many
v_gene: TRBV27

CDR3nt: TGTGCCAGCAGCCCGACGGACAGGGGTACTGAAGCTTTCTTT
CDR3aa: CASSPTDRGTEAFF
d_gene: TRBD1
j_gene: TRBJ1-1
abundance: .
v_gene: TRBV7-8

CDR3nt: TGTGCCAGCAGCGTAGGCGGGAGCGCCTACAATGAGCAGTTCTTC
CDR3aa: CASSVGGSAYNEQFF
d_gene: TRBD2
j_gene: TRBJ2-1
abundance: .
v_gene: TRBV9

CDR3nt: TGTGCCAGCAGCCAAGGAGGTAGCGGGAAAGAGACCCAGTACTTC
CDR3aa: CASSQGGSGKETQYF
d_gene: TRBD2
j_gene: TRBJ2-5
abundance: .
v_gene: TRBV14

CDR3nt: TGCGCCAGCAGCAAGCCGGAGGACTCCCCACGAGCTTTCTTT
CDR3aa: CASSKPEDSPRAFF
d_gene: .
j_gene: TRBJ1-1
abundance: .
v_gene: TRBV5-1

CDR3nt: TGTGCCAGCAGCGGACTAGCGGCGAACACCGGGGAGCTGTTTTTT
CDR3aa: CASSGLAANTGELFF
d_gene: TRBD2
j_gene: TRBJ2-2
abundance: once
v_gene: TRBV11-2

CDR3nt: TGTGCCAGCACCTCCGGACCCCGGACTAGCGGGAGGGGGGAGACCCAGTACTTC
CDR3aa: CASTSGPRTSGRGETQYF
d_gene: TRBD2
j_gene: TRBJ2-5
abundance: few
v_gene: TRBV5-6

CDR3nt: TGTGCCAGCGCATCCGGCCAGGCTTTCTATGGCTACACCTTC
CDR3aa: CASASGQAFYGYTF
d_gene: .
j_gene: TRBJ1-2
abundance: few
v_gene: TRBV7-3

CDR3nt: TGTGCCAGCAGTTCGACAGATATGAACACTGAAGCTTTCTTT
CDR3aa: CASSSTDMNTEAFF
d_gene: .
j_gene: TRBJ1-1
abundance: once
v_gene: TRBV28

CDR3nt: TGTGCCATCAGGGGACAGGGCAATCAGCCCCAGCATTTT
CDR3aa: CAIRGQGNQPQHF
d_gene: TRBD1
j_gene: TRBJ1-5
abundance: .
v_gene: TRBV10-3

CDR3nt: TGTGCCAGCAGCCATGGGGGACTAGCGAAGCAGTTCTTC
CDR3aa: CASSHGGLAKQFF
d_gene: TRBD2
j_gene: TRBJ2-1
abundance: .
v_gene: TRBV3-1/TRBV3-2

CDR3nt: TGCAGTGCTAGTTCCCCAGGGGGAGGCTACGAGCAGTACTTC
CDR3aa: CSASSPGGGYEQYF
d_gene: .
j_gene: TRBJ2-7
abundance: .
v_gene: TRBV20-1

CDR3nt: TGTGCCTGGAGTCTCCGGCGGAGCATCGGAAACACCATATATTTT
CDR3aa: CAWSLRRSIGNTIYF
d_gene: .
j_gene: TRBJ1-3
abundance: few
v_gene: TRBV30

CDR3nt: TGTGCCACCAGCGAGGGGCTAGCGGGAGGGTGGCAAGAGACCCAGTACTTC
CDR3aa: CATSEGLAGGWQETQYF
d_gene: TRBD2
j_gene: TRBJ2-5
abundance: .
v_gene: TRBV15

CDR3nt: TGTGCCAGCAGCCGTGGGACAGGGGGCAGTTTTGCCTATGGCTACACCTTC
CDR3aa: CASSRGTGGSFAYGYTF
d_gene: TRBD1
j_gene: TRBJ1-2
abundance: few
v_gene: TRBV7-3

CDR3nt: TGTGCCAGCAGTTTGGGACAGGGGGGGGCAGATACGCAGTATTTT
CDR3aa: CASSLGQGGADTQYF
d_gene: TRBD1
j_gene: TRBJ2-3
abundance: few
v_gene: TRBV6-5

CDR3nt: TGTGCAAGTCGCTTAGGACAGGGGTTATTACCCCTCCACTTT
CDR3aa: CASRLGQGLLPLHF
d_gene: .
j_gene: TRBJ1-6
abundance: .
v_gene: TRBV12-2

CDR3nt: TGTGCCAGCAGCCGCCGCGGCGGGGATTCACCCCTCCACTTT
CDR3aa: CASSRRGGDSPLHF
d_gene: .
j_gene: TRBJ1-6
abundance: .
v_gene: TRBV3-1/TRBV3-2

CDR3nt: TGTGCCAGCAGCTCCTTCGGGGAAGCTTTCTTT
CDR3aa: CASSSFGEAFF
d_gene: .
j_gene: TRBJ1-1
abundance: .
v_gene: TRBV7-9

CDR3nt: TGTGCCAGCAGCCTAAGAAACACTGAAGCTTTCTTT
CDR3aa: CASSLRNTEAFF
d_gene: .
j_gene: TRBJ1-1
abundance: .
v_gene: TRBV5-4

CDR3nt: TGTGCCAGTAGTGGGTTAGCGGCGCACTACGAGCAGTACTTC
CDR3aa: CASSGLAAHYEQYF
d_gene: .
j_gene: TRBJ2-7
abundance: few
v_gene: TRBV19

CDR3nt: TGCGCCAGCATGGCCGAAAAAGAGACCCAGTACTTC
CDR3aa: CASMAEKETQYF
d_gene: .
j_gene: TRBJ2-5
abundance: .
v_gene: TRBV10-2

CDR3nt: TGTGCCAGCAGCTTGGCGCAGGTCAAGCAAGAGACCCAGTACTTC
CDR3aa: CASSLAQVKQETQYF
d_gene: .
j_gene: TRBJ2-5
abundance: .
v_gene: TRBV5-4

CDR3nt: TGTGCCAGCAGTTCCGGTGGACAGGGCCGCAATCAGCCCCAGCATTTT
CDR3aa: CASSSGGQGRNQPQHF
d_gene: TRBD1
j_gene: TRBJ1-5
abundance: .
v_gene: TRBV27

CDR3nt: TGTGCCAGCAGTGCACAGAGTGGTAATGAAAAACTGTTTTTT
CDR3aa: CASSAQSGNEKLFF
d_gene: .
j_gene: TRBJ1-4
abundance: .
v_gene: TRBV27

CDR3nt: TGTGCCAGCAGCTTAGACGGGGTAGGGCAGTACTTC
CDR3aa: CASSLDGVGQYF
d_gene: .
j_gene: TRBJ2-7
abundance: .
v_gene: TRBV11-2

CDR3nt: TGTGCCAGCAGCTACACAGGGGGCCCGGGAAACACCATATATTTT
CDR3aa: CASSYTGGPGNTIYF
d_gene: TRBD1
j_gene: TRBJ1-3
abundance: .
v_gene: TRBV7-2

CDR3nt: TGTGCCAGCAGTCTACTGGGGGGGCCCGGAAACACCATATATTTT
CDR3aa: CASSLLGGPGNTIYF
d_gene: .
j_gene: TRBJ1-3
abundance: few
v_gene: TRBV6-6

CDR3nt: TGCGCCAGCAGCACGACAGGGGCCCCTGAAAAACTGTTTTTT
CDR3aa: CASSTTGAPEKLFF
d_gene: TRBD1
j_gene: TRBJ1-4
abundance: .
v_gene: TRBV4-1

CDR3nt: TGTGCCAGCAGAGGGACAGGCAACTATGGCTACACCTTC
CDR3aa: CASRGTGNYGYTF
d_gene: TRBD1
j_gene: TRBJ1-2
abundance: .
v_gene: TRBV7-6

CDR3nt: TGCGCCAGCAGCTTGGGACTTGACTACTCTGGAAACACCATATATTTT
CDR3aa: CASSLGLDYSGNTIYF
d_gene: .
j_gene: TRBJ1-3
abundance: .
v_gene: TRBV5-1

CDR3nt: TGTGCCAGCAGACTGACAGCTAACTATGGCTACACCTTC
CDR3aa: CASRLTANYGYTF
d_gene: .
j_gene: TRBJ1-2
abundance: .
v_gene: TRBV2